This TCR beta chain was sequenced in a study of OX40 agonist ivuxolimab in advanced cancers. The study, taken as a whole, reports: Antigen targets of the expanded peripheral T cells went undetermined. Averaged across samples, CD8+ T cells carried more expanded clones than CD4+ did.

Regarding this clone: The target antigen is unknown.

Trimming removed 4 bases at V and 2 bases at J, with 9 bases between. The germline gives CDR1 SGHRS, CDR2 YFSETQ. The CDR3 is made up of 14 amino acids. Profiling relied on immunoSEQ multiplex PCR, and the TCRdb table lists in-frame clones only, not all of them. Altogether more than 65,000 clones are present, 85% being singletons, with the ten largest covering about 0.82%. Blood got drawn at baseline, again on cycle 4 day 1, and then on cycle 7 day 1. The receptor was isolated from an adult with an advanced solid tumor such as melanoma, head and neck, liver or kidney cancer. The chain is built from TRBV5-1 and TRBJ1-4; maybe TRBD1 (5 bases). The specimen comprised CD4+ or CD8+ T cells sorted from blood, sampled in a trial of the OX40 agonist ivuxolimab. CDR3 region: CASSREGTNEKLFF. The CDR3 nucleotides are TGCGCCAGCAGCCGCGAGGGGACTAATGAAAAACTGTTTTTT.